This T cell receptor (beta chain) was retrieved from a study of cytomegalovirus exposure and HLA in healthy donors. The wider study: The Caucasian-associated ancestry cluster held 80% to 90% of roughly 370 genotyped donors. Study-wide findings and caveats: What was likely a sequencing artifact was a cluster of highly shared sequence variants.

This CDR3 has 13 residues. Losses at the gene ends were 4 bases for V and 5 bases for J; bases not matched to a gene: 4. Germline CDR1 reads SGHNT; CDR2 reads YYREEE (reference sequence). On this clone: What it binds is not known.

The PCR made use of 60 Vbeta and 13 Jbeta primers. Profiling relied on immunoSEQ multiplex PCR, and the TCRdb table lists in-frame clones only, not all of them. The repertoire holds roughly 290,000 clones, with 80% to 90% as singletons. Source material: PBMCs. The receptor was derived from a woman aged 18-29 years in good health and CMV-seronegative. The chain joins TRBV5-4 to TRBJ2-7, with TRBD1 identical over 9 bases. The DNA of the CDR3 is TGTGCCAGCAGCCTACAGGGGGCCGACGAGCAGTACTTC. Its protein product is CASSLQGADEQYF.